The rows below give T cell receptor beta chains drawn from one sample of a study of T cells after yellow fever vaccination. MiXCR, run by TCRdb on the 5' RACE reads, gives a single entry per CDR3 protein. Among 150,000 to 200,000 distinct CDR3 sequences listed, around 7% were seen once. This material consisted of CD4+ T cells sorted from PBMCs, taken less than 6 days after the first yellow fever vaccination. The receptors here all came from a man aged 18 to 35 who received the YFV17D yellow fever vaccine. Each CDR3 is given with its conserved first and last residue. The D gene is left open where the match is weak. Clone size appears in some rows only: once, few, many, or a class for an expanded clone.

D gene	V gene	J gene	clone size	CDR3 DNA	CDR3 protein
-	TRBV7-2	TRBJ2-1	-	TGTGCCAGCACCACGACTCGGGGCCTCCGCAGTCTGGATGAGCAGTTCTTC	CASTTTRGLRSLDEQFF
-	TRBV4-1	TRBJ2-5	many	TGCGCCAGCAGCCAAGGGGGGGAGCGATTTACGACCCAGTACTTC	CASSQGGERFTTQYF
-	TRBV10-3	TRBJ2-1	many	TGTGCCATCGGGCCTAGTCCCGGGGACAATGAGCAGTTCTTC	CAIGPSPGDNEQFF
-	TRBV24-1	TRBJ2-3	many	TGTGCCACCAGAGGGTCCAGCGCAGATACGCAGTATTTT	CATRGSSADTQYF
TRBD1	TRBV7-2	TRBJ1-6	-	TGTGCCAGCAGCCCACAGGGGAATTCACCCCTCCACTTT	CASSPQGNSPLHF
-	TRBV7-2	TRBJ2-5	many	TGTGCCAGCAGCTTCTGGGTACAAGAGACCCAGTACTTC	CASSFWVQETQYF
-	TRBV3-1	TRBJ1-1	few	TGTGCCAGCAGCCAATTTCTCGGGAACACTGAAGCTTTCTTT	CASSQFLGNTEAFF
TRBD1	TRBV7-9	TRBJ2-5	few	TGTGCCAGCAGCAAGTACGGGACAGGAACAGGAGAGACCCAGTACTTC	CASSKYGTGTGETQYF
TRBD1	TRBV28	TRBJ1-2	few	TGTGCCAGCAGGAGTGGGACAGACTACTATGGCTACACCTTC	CASRSGTDYYGYTF
-	TRBV5-1	TRBJ1-1	-	TGCGCCAGCAGCTTACAGGGTTTCGGTACTGAAGCTTTCTTT	CASSLQGFGTEAFF
-	TRBV7-3	TRBJ1-1	-	TGTGCCAGCAGCCCCCTAGTCCGCACTGAAGCTTTCTTT	CASSPLVRTEAFF
-	TRBV9	TRBJ2-5	few	TGTGCCAGCAGCGTAGATTCTTGGACGGTTCAAGAGACCCAGTACTTC	CASSVDSWTVQETQYF
TRBD1	TRBV6-5	TRBJ2-5	many	TGTGCCAGCAGTTACTCGATCCGCGGACAGGGAAAGATCGGAGAGACCCAGTACTTC	CASSYSIRGQGKIGETQYF
-	TRBV4-1	TRBJ1-4	few	TGCGCCAGCAGCCAAGAGGTCCCGGGTACCGATGAAAAACTGTTTTTT	CASSQEVPGTDEKLFF
-	TRBV5-8	TRBJ2-1	-	TGTGCCAGCAGCGCTAGGGGGGGGTACAATGAGCAGTTCTTC	CASSARGGYNEQFF
-	TRBV20-1	TRBJ1-1	many	TGCAGTGCTACAACAGTGGGCACTGAAGCTTTCTTT	CSATTVGTEAFF
TRBD1	TRBV6-1	TRBJ2-4	few	TGTGCCAGCAGTCAGGGACAGGGGGTGGCCAAAAACATTCAGTACTTC	CASSQGQGVAKNIQYF
TRBD2	TRBV7-2	TRBJ2-3	many	TGTGCCAGCAGCATCGGCGGGGGGGCCGGAGATACGCAGTATTTT	CASSIGGGAGDTQYF
-	TRBV5-1	TRBJ2-1	few	TGCGCCAGCAGCTCCACTAGTCATAATGAGCAGTTCTTC	CASSSTSHNEQFF
TRBD1	TRBV2	TRBJ1-2	-	TGTGCCAGCAGTGAAGCAGACAGGGGTGGCTACACCTTC	CASSEADRGGYTF
-	TRBV30	TRBJ2-7	many	TGTGCCTGGAATAGAGGCCGCGAGCAGTACTTC	CAWNRGREQYF
-	TRBV29-1	TRBJ1-2	many	TGCAGCGTCTCTACGGGAGTACGACCTAAAAACTATGGCTACACCTTC	CSVSTGVRPKNYGYTF
-	TRBV11-2	TRBJ2-7	many	TGTGCCAGCAGCTTAGCCTGGGGCCCTAACTACGAGCAGTACTTC	CASSLAWGPNYEQYF
TRBD1	TRBV7-9	TRBJ2-2	many	TGTGCCAGCAGCCGGTCTTACAGGGGGCGAAACACCGGGGAGCTGTTTTTT	CASSRSYRGRNTGELFF
TRBD2	TRBV4-2	TRBJ2-5	many	TGTGCCAGCAGCCAAACTAGCGGGGGGGTCCAAGAGACCCAGTACTTC	CASSQTSGGVQETQYF
-	TRBV20-1	TRBJ1-4	-	TGCAGTGCCGCTCACACCGTCCGTTCAAAAAAACTGTTTTTT	CSAAHTVRSKKLFF